A selection of T cell receptor beta chains follows, all from one sample in a study of blood T cell repertoires in COVID-19. Only in-frame clones appear in the TCRdb table, and some are missing; sequencing was by immunoSEQ multiplex PCR. The sample yields about 53,000 clones, about 86% seen once. The source material was peripheral blood. These receptor sequences come from a man aged 70-80 years with active COVID-19. The CDR3 runs from the conserved cysteine through the conserved F or W. The order of the fields is V gene, clone size, D gene, J gene, CDR3 length, CDR3 DNA, CDR3 protein. A D gene is named only where the DNA matches it firmly. Some rows have no size entry. The others give once, few or many, or a class for an expanded clone.

>TRBV2|NA|NA|TRBJ1-4|14
TGTGCCAGCAAAAGGGCCGGGGGGAATGAAAAACTGTTTTTT
CASKRAGGNEKLFF
>TRBV2|few|NA|TRBJ2-1|13
TGTGCCAGCAGTGGGTGGAGGGACAATGAGCAGTTCTTC
CASSGWRDNEQFF
>TRBV9|NA|TRBD2|TRBJ2-3|15
TGTGCCAGCAGCGAAGCTAGCGGGGGGGCAGATACGCAGTATTTT
CASSEASGGADTQYF
>TRBV2|NA|NA|TRBJ1-2|12
TGTGCCGGTCAAGGGACAATCGGAGGCTACACCTTC
CAGQGTIGGYTF
>TRBV5-6|NA|NA|TRBJ1-1|13
TGTGCCAGCATCCTTGGCCCGAACACTGAAGCTTTCTTT
CASILGPNTEAFF
>TRBV7-2|NA|NA|TRBJ1-2|13
TGTGCCAGCAGCCCCCGCGGGGACTATGGCTACACCTTC
CASSPRGDYGYTF
>TRBV5-1|NA|NA|TRBJ2-2|15
TGCGCCAGCAGCTTGACGGGATTCAACACCGGGGAGCTGTTTTTT
CASSLTGFNTGELFF
>TRBV9|NA|NA|TRBJ1-4|15
TGTGCCAGCAGCGTAGGAGGCAGCACTAATGAAAAACTGTTTTTT
CASSVGGSTNEKLFF
>TRBV7-8|NA|NA|TRBJ1-5|14
TGTGCCAGCAGCCAAGGGGAGGGGGGTCAGCCCCAGCATTTT
CASSQGEGGQPQHF
>TRBV6-1|NA|TRBD1|TRBJ1-2|15
TGTGCCAGCAGTGAAGCGAGGGGGCTAAGCTATGGCTACACCTTC
CASSEARGLSYGYTF
>TRBV6-2/TRBV6-3|NA|TRBD1|TRBJ1-5|17
TGTGCCAGCAGTCCCCAAGGACAGGGGAGATTGTATCAGCCCCAGCATTTT
CASSPQGQGRLYQPQHF
>TRBV7-9|NA|NA|TRBJ1-1|13
TGTGCCAGCAGCTTAGGAGGTCCTGATGAAGCTTTCTTT
CASSLGGPDEAFF
>TRBV7-3|NA|TRBD2|TRBJ2-3|15
TGTGCCAGCAGCGAGTTGCGGGGGGGCATAGATACGCAGTATTTT
CASSELRGGIDTQYF
>TRBV18|NA|TRBD1|TRBJ1-1|15
TGTGCCAGCTCACCTAAGCAAGGACAGGGGGCTGGAACTTTCTTT
CASSPKQGQGAGTFF
>TRBV5-1|NA|TRBD1|TRBJ2-5|13
TGCGCCAGCAGCCTGCAGGGGGAAGAGACCCAGTACTTC
CASSLQGEETQYF
>TRBV5-6|NA|TRBD1|TRBJ1-4|15
TGTGCCAGCAGCGGGCAGGGGGCATCTAATGAAAAACTGTTTTTT
CASSGQGASNEKLFF